One sample yielded the 32 T cell receptor beta chains listed below, sequenced in a study of blood T cell repertoires in COVID-19. TCRdb's table, derived via immunoSEQ multiplex PCR, lists solely in-frame clones and lacks some. The profile covers roughly 22,000 clones, with 82% appearing a single time and about 9% taken by the ten largest. Sequenced input: peripheral blood. All receptors come from a human donor in a cohort sampled during active COVID-19.

J is TRBJ1-6 and V is TRBV13; D is undetermined. CDR3 length equals 14 residues. Trimming removed 0 bases from V and 7 bases from J, with 7 bases in between. Germline CDR1 reads PRHDT; CDR2 reads FYEKMQ (reference sequence). The CDR3 sequence: CASSLGDKNSPLHF. CDR3 nucleotides: TGTGCCAGCAGCTTAGGAGACAAAAATTCACCCCTCCACTTT.

The CDR3 is CASSLESATYEQYF. The CDR3 bases are TGTGCCAGCAGCTTGGAATCAGCGACCTACGAGCAGTACTTC. The chain employs TRBV5-6 and TRBJ2-7; unclear D gene. The V and J ends lost 0 bases and 2 bases respectively, with 9 bases between them. The CDR3 consists of 14 residues. Germline lookup yields CDR1 SGHDT and CDR2 YYEEEE.

This clone was recorded a few times. The gene calls are TRBV7-3 and TRBJ2-7; D might be TRBD1 (6 bases). Germline assignment: CDR1 SGHTA and CDR2 FQGTGA. CDR3 length equals 14 residues. V was clipped by 0 bases and J by 1 base, with 7 bases between them. CDR3 sequence reads: CASSLTDSSYEQYF. The CDR3 coding sequence is TGTGCCAGCAGCTTAACGGACAGTTCCTACGAGCAGTACTTC.

The rearrangement links TRBV10-3 to TRBJ2-1; 8 nucleotides agree with TRBD2. Germline V gene data show CDR1 as ENHRY and CDR2 as SYGVKD. The CDR3 sequence is 17 residues long. J was trimmed by 2 bases and V by 6 bases; bases with no gene match: 12. CDR3 sequence reads: CAIRDSSGLVTYNEQFF. DNA for the CDR3: TGTGCCATCAGGGATTCCTCGGGACTAGTGACCTACAATGAGCAGTTCTTC.

Only one count was recorded for this clone. This chain joins TRBV11-2 and TRBJ2-2; D call uncertain. This CDR3 is built from 16 residues. Germline V gene sequence: CDR1 SGHAT, CDR2 FQNNGV. V lost 3 bases to trimming and J lost 6 bases, with 17 bases between them. This CDR3 is CASSFRSSSSAGELFF. The DNA of the CDR3 is TGTGCCAGCAGCTTTCGTTCGAGCTCGAGTGCCGGGGAGCTGTTTTTT.

This chain links TRBV27 with TRBJ2-1, with a weak D call TRBD2 (5 bases). Germline assignment: CDR1 MNHEY and CDR2 SMNVEV (reference sequence). The CDR3 loop spans 15 amino acids. V was shortened by 6 bases and J by 2 bases, with 14 bases between the two germline ends. DNA for the CDR3: TGTGCCAGCAGCCTTGAGGGTCTGACCTACAATGAGCAGTTCTTC. Its translation is CASSLEGLTYNEQFF.

The chain recombines TRBV18 with TRBJ1-1; D gene uncertain. The CDR3 sequence is 15 residues long. Germline CDR1 is KGHSH and CDR2 is LQKENI. Deletions cut 2 bases from V and 11 bases from J, with 21 bases between. Here the CDR3 DNA reads TGTGCCAGCTCACCATTCGGGGAACATGGTGCTCGGGCTTTCTTT. It is translated as CASSPFGEHGARAFF.

In its sample, this clone was seen once. The chain recombines TRBV7-6 with TRBJ2-5, with 8 bases that match TRBD2. J gave up 5 bases and V 5 bases, and 10 bases lay outside the gene matches. The CDR3 length is 15 residues. Germline CDR1 is SGHVS and CDR2 is FNYEAQ. CDR3 protein: CASSPYSGRDETQYF. The CDR3 coding sequence is TGTGCCAGCAGCCCTTATTCCGGGAGGGACGAGACCCAGTACTTC.

The rearrangement joins TRBV9 to TRBJ1-6; D gene uncertain. The CDR3 runs 16 residues. The germline CDR1 and CDR2 sequences are SGDLS and YYNGEE. Trimming removed 4 bases from V and 5 bases from J, with 16 bases in between. The CDR3 bases are TGTGCCAGCAGCCCCGAGATGGCGGCGAATAATTCACCCCTCCACTTT. This codes for CASSPEMAANNSPLHF.

This chain links TRBV14 with TRBJ2-7; D ambiguous. Between the trimmed V and J ends, which lost 1 base and 7 bases, there was a span of 5 bases. The CDR3 has 11 amino acids. Germline V lookup: CDR1 SGHDN, CDR2 FVKESK. This CDR3 is CASSQGYEQYF. As DNA, the CDR3 is TGTGCCAGCAGCCAAGGTTATGAGCAGTACTTC.

The chain recombines TRBV5-4 with TRBJ2-1, with 8 nucleotides matching TRBD1. The germline CDR1 and CDR2 sequences are SGHNT and YYREEE (reference sequence). The length of the CDR3 is 14 residues. With 4 bases clipped from V and 4 bases from J, the junction kept 4 bases outside the gene matches. The CDR3 nucleotides are TGTGCCAGCAGCGCGGGACAGGCTTACAATGAGCAGTTCTTC. It specifies CASSAGQAYNEQFF.

The CDR3 DNA reads TGTGCCAGCAGCTTGAGCGGGAGGAGGGATGGAGAGACCCAGTACTTC. Protein sequence: CASSLSGRRDGETQYF. The V gene is TRBV13, the J gene TRBJ2-5, with 9 bases matching TRBD2. The J segment lost 4 bases and the V segment lost 3 bases, leaving 9 bases of the junction unmatched. Per germline, CDR1 PRHDT and CDR2 FYEKMQ (reference sequence). The CDR3 loop spans 16 amino acids.

This rearrangement joins TRBV3-1 (or the pseudogene TRBV3-2) to TRBJ2-5; 11 bases align to TRBD2. CDR1 and CDR2 from the germline V gene are LGHDT and YNNKEL (reference sequence). The CDR3 contains 13 residues. V lost 10 bases and J lost 2; bases outside the gene matches: 3. CDR3 coding DNA: TGTGCCACTGGGACTAGCGGACAAGAGACCCAGTACTTC. Amino acid sequence: CATGTSGQETQYF.

This clone has more than one count but fewer than ten. The J gene is TRBJ2-7, the V gene TRBV11-3; TRBD1 agrees at 9 bases. J was trimmed by 3 bases and V by 3 bases; bases with no gene match: 6. CDR3 length: 15 residues. Looked up from germline, CDR1 is SGHNT and CDR2 is YENEEA. The CDR3 DNA reads as TGTGCCAGCAGCTTCCTACAGGGACAGGGCTACGAGCAGTACTTC. Translated, it gives CASSFLQGQGYEQYF. Full variable domain (remainder filled in from reference TRBV11-3 and TRBJ2-7): EAGVVQSPRYKIIEKKQPVAFWCNPISGHNTLYWYLQNLGQGPELLIRYENEEAVDDSQLPKDRFSAERLKGVDSTLKIQPAELGDSAVYLCASSFLQGQGYEQYFGPGTRLTVT.

The V call is TRBV4-2, the J call TRBJ1-1; 8 bases line up with TRBD1. The CDR3 runs 15 residues. With V trimmed by 3 bases and J by 1 base, 4 bases remained unmatched. Germline V gene lookup returns CDR1 LGHNA and CDR2 YNFKEQ. CDR3: CASSHTGGGNTEAFF. CDR3 DNA: TGTGCCAGCAGCCACACAGGGGGTGGGAACACTGAAGCTTTCTTT.

V usage is TRBV10-3 and J usage is TRBJ2-5, with a weak D call TRBD1 (6 bases). Trimming left V 6 bases short and J 1 base short, with 9 bases between. Germline lookup yields CDR1 ENHRY and CDR2 SYGVKD. The CDR3 has 13 amino acids. This chain's CDR3 is CAIRAGAQETQYF. As DNA, the CDR3 is TGTGCCATCAGGGCAGGGGCCCAAGAGACCCAGTACTTC.

The rearrangement joins TRBV7-2 to TRBJ1-2; a weak D match, TRBD1 (6 bases). Germline V gene sequence: CDR1 SGHTA, CDR2 FQGNSA. V was cut by 3 bases and J by 5 bases, with 10 bases left in between. The CDR3 spans 13 residues. CDR3 protein: CASSLDSWYGYTF. The CDR3 DNA sequence: TGTGCCAGCAGCTTGGACAGTTGGTATGGCTACACCTTC. Full variable domain (rest looked up from reference TRBV7-2 and TRBJ1-2): GAGVSQSPSNKVTEKGKDVELRCDPISGHTALYWYRQSLGQGLEFLIYFQGNSAPDKSGLPSDRFSAERTGGSVSTLTIQRTQQEDSAVYLCASSLDSWYGYTFGSGTRLTVV.

The genes are TRBV19 and TRBJ2-5; 8 positions match TRBD2. CDR1 and CDR2 (germline): LNHDA, SQIVND (reference sequence). The CDR3 covers 13 residues. J lost 3 bases, V lost 5 bases, and 2 bases had no gene match. The CDR3 region has the DNA TGTGCCAGTAGTGATAGCGGGAAAGAGACCCAGTACTTC. As protein: CASSDSGKETQYF.

The chain has TRBV7-2 and TRBJ2-1; 12 nucleotides align to TRBD2. Germline-derived CDR1 and CDR2 are SGHTA and FQGNSA. J was trimmed by 9 bases and V by 5 bases; bases with no gene match: 11. CDR3 size: 16 residues. DNA for the CDR3: TGTGCCAGCAGCCCACGGGCTAGCGGGAGGGCCCGTGAGCAGTTCTTC. Protein: CASSPRASGRAREQFF. Full variable domain (remainder filled in from reference TRBV7-2 and TRBJ2-1): GAGVSQSPSNKVTEKGKDVELRCDPISGHTALYWYRQSLGQGLEFLIYFQGNSAPDKSGLPSDRFSAERTGGSVSTLTIQRTQQEDSAVYLCASSPRASGRAREQFFGPGTRLTVL.

This rearrangement joins TRBV9 to TRBJ1-4; no clear D gene. This CDR3 is 15 amino acids long. V was clipped by 0 bases and J by 0 bases, with 6 bases between them. Germline-derived CDR1 and CDR2 are SGDLS and YYNGEE. The CDR3 DNA reads TGTGCCAGCAGCGTAGCGGGGTCAACTAATGAAAAACTGTTTTTT. This sequence encodes CASSVAGSTNEKLFF.

The chain joins TRBV4-1 to TRBJ2-3, with unresolved D. Between the trimmed V and J ends, which lost 4 bases and 0 bases, there was a span of 17 bases. Germline loops: CDR1 MGHRA, CDR2 YSYEKL. This CDR3 is 17 amino acids long. The CDR3: CASSRWIVAESTDTQYF. In DNA form, the CDR3 reads TGCGCCAGCAGCCGTTGGATAGTGGCGGAAAGCACAGATACGCAGTATTTT.

This clone was detected a few times. The chain is built from TRBV28 and TRBJ1-5, with D perhaps TRBD1 (5 bases). Trimming left V 7 bases short and J 6 bases short, with 16 bases between. Per the germline V gene, CDR1 is MDHEN and CDR2 is SYDVKM. The CDR3 extends over 14 amino acids. The CDR3 protein is CASKSRPQGQPQHF. For the CDR3, the DNA is TGTGCCAGCAAGTCTCGACCCCAGGGTCAGCCCCAGCATTTT. Looking up the rest from reference TRBV28 and TRBJ1-5 gives the full variable domain: DVKVTQSSRYLVKRTGEKVFLECVQDMDHENMFWYRQDPGLGLRLIYFSYDVKMKEKGDIPEGYSVSREKKERFSLILESASTNQTSMYLCASKSRPQGQPQHFGDGTRLSIL.

The rearrangement links TRBV7-9 to TRBJ1-4; 7 bases are shared with TRBD1. CDR3 length equals 14 residues. Per germline, CDR1 SEHNR and CDR2 FQNEAQ (reference sequence). V lost 2 bases to trimming and J lost 6 bases; unmatched junction nucleotides: 3. CDR3 sequence reads: CASSLRQGDEKLFF. The CDR3 DNA follows: TGTGCCAGCAGCTTAAGGCAGGGGGATGAAAAACTGTTTTTT. Full variable domain (rest looked up from reference TRBV7-9 and TRBJ1-4): DTGVSQNPRHKITKRGQNVTFRCDPISEHNRLYWYRQTLGQGPEFLTYFQNEAQLEKSRLLSDRFSAERPKGSFSTLEIQRTEQGDSAMYLCASSLRQGDEKLFFGSGTQLSVL.

This sequence joins TRBV2 and TRBJ2-2, with D possibly matching TRBD1 (5 bases). The CDR3 runs 15 residues. Germline assignment: CDR1 SNHLY and CDR2 FYNNEI. V was pared by 10 bases and J by 4 bases, with 19 bases between. CDR3 region: CATLQGATFTGELFF. The CDR3 nucleotides read TGTGCCACCCTCCAAGGGGCGACATTCACCGGGGAGCTGTTTTTT.

This rearrangement joins TRBV15 to TRBJ2-7; 11 bases map to TRBD1. Germline V CDR1 and CDR2: LNHNV, YYDKDF (reference sequence). Trimming removed 5 bases from V and 6 bases from J; junction bases left unmatched: 6. The CDR3 runs to 14 residues. The DNA of the CDR3 is TGTGCCACCAGCGGTGGACAGGGGGCCGTCGAGCAGTACTTC. It encodes CATSGGQGAVEQYF.

The V and J genes are TRBV7-9 and TRBJ1-1; 11 bases fit TRBD1. The CDR3 sequence is 17 residues long. CDR1 and CDR2 (germline): SEHNR, FQNEAQ (reference sequence). Trimming cost V 0 bases and J 2 bases; bases outside gene matches: 5. CDR3 in amino acids: CASSLALWTGGNTEAFF. The CDR3 DNA is TGTGCCAGCAGCTTAGCTCTCTGGACAGGGGGCAACACTGAAGCTTTCTTT.

This chain uses TRBV7-3 with TRBJ2-1, with D possibly being TRBD2 (8 bases). Germline CDR1 reads SGHTA; CDR2 reads FQGTGA. The CDR3 totals 14 residues. Trimming cost V 3 bases and J 8 bases, with 14 bases left between them. The CDR3 sequence is CASSLGTAGDEQFF. Written as DNA, the CDR3 is TGTGCCAGCAGCTTGGGGACAGCGGGGGATGAGCAGTTCTTC.

This chain joins TRBV9 and TRBJ1-1; 7 bases are shared with TRBD1. The ends lost 0 bases at V and 0 bases at J; junction bases unmatched: 14. The CDR3 runs to 19 residues. Germline V lookup: CDR1 SGDLS, CDR2 YYNGEE. The CDR3 reads CASSVATGRAGGLNTEAFF. The DNA for the CDR3 is TGTGCCAGCAGCGTAGCTACTGGCAGGGCAGGGGGTTTGAACACTGAAGCTTTCTTT.

The CDR3 DNA follows: TGTGCCAGCAGCCAAGATCTAATGGTAGTGGAAAAACTGTTTTTT. Amino acid sequence: CASSQDLMVVEKLFF. This chain links TRBV4-2 with TRBJ1-4, with D hard to call. This CDR3 has 15 amino acids. Germline CDR1 reads LGHNA; CDR2 reads YNFKEQ. Trimming pared 0 bases from V and 8 bases from J, leaving 13 bases between.

The chain combines TRBV6-2 or TRBV6-3 with TRBJ2-1; D is possibly TRBD2 (6 bases). Germline V gene lookup returns CDR1 MNHEY and CDR2 SVGEGT. The V end was cut by 5 bases, the J end by 3 bases, with 8 bases between. The CDR3 totals 13 residues. The DNA of the CDR3 is TGTGCCAGCAGTCACGGGGGCTACAATGAGCAGTTCTTC. This encodes CASSHGGYNEQFF.

The genes are TRBV6-6 and TRBJ2-1; 9 bases are a match to TRBD1. Trimming removed 6 bases from V and 9 bases from J; junction bases left unmatched: 3. Per germline, CDR1 MNHNY and CDR2 SVGAGI (reference sequence). The CDR3 totals 12 residues. In DNA form, the CDR3 reads TGTGCCAGCAGCCCGGACAGGGGTGAGCAGTTCTTC. Its protein product is CASSPDRGEQFF.

Only one count was recorded for this clone. This chain uses TRBV5-1 with TRBJ2-1; 11 bases are a match to TRBD2. Germline trimming cut 1 base from V and 5 bases from J; bases unmatched to any gene: 11. The germline gives CDR1 SGHRS, CDR2 YFSETQ. CDR3 size: 18 residues. CDR3 sequence (DNA): TGCGCCAGCAGCTTGAAGGCTAGCGGGAGGCCCCAACACAATGAGCAGTTCTTC. As protein: CASSLKASGRPQHNEQFF.